This T cell receptor (beta chain) came from a study of cytomegalovirus exposure and HLA in healthy donors. Study-level information: An early data release held 70 million to 90 million unique TCRs from HLA-typed donors. The study, taken as a whole, reports: Several of the most significant clusters were apparently associated with common viral pathogens in a later analysis.

CDR3 length equals 13 residues. V was clipped by 4 bases and J by 1 base, with 8 bases between them. CDR1 and CDR2 from the germline V gene are SGHTA and FQGNSA. Vbeta (60) and Jbeta (13) primers were used in the PCR. Repertoires were generated with immunoSEQ multiplex PCR, while TCRdb's copy carries only in-frame clones and drops some. The sample has some 65,000 clones, 68% seen once. Concerning this clone: The antigen is unknown.

The sample taken for sequencing was PBMCs. The gene calls are TRBV7-2 and TRBJ2-7; TRBD1 might be the D (6 bases). The TCR comes from a woman in her thirties in good health and CMV-seronegative. In DNA form, the CDR3 reads TGTGCCAGCAGCTCCACAGGGTCCTACGAGCAGTACTTC. It translates to CASSSTGSYEQYF.